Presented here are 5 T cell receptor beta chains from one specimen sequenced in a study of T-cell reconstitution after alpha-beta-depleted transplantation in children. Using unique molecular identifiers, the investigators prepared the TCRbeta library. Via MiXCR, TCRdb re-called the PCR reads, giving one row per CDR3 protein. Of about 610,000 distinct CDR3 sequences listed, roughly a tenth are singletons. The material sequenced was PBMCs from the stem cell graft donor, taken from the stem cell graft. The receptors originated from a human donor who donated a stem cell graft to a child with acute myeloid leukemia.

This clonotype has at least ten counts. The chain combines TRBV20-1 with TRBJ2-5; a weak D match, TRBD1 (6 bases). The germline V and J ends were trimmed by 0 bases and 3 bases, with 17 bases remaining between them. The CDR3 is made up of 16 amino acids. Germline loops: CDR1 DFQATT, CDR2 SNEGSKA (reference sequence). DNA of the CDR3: TGCAGTGCTAGAGAGGGTAGGGGGATGCTGGAAGAGACCCAGTACTTC. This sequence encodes CSAREGRGMLEETQYF.

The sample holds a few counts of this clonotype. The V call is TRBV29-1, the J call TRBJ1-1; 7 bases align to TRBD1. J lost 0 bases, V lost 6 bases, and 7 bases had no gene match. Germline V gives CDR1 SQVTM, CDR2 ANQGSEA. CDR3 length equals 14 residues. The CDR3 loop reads CSVAGQRVNTEAFF. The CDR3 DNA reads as TGCAGCGTCGCGGGACAGCGAGTGAACACTGAAGCTTTCTTT.

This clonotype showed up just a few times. Here the CDR3 DNA reads TGTGCCAGCAGCTTTTTCGGGCCCGGGTACACCGGGGAGCTGTTTTTT. This gives the protein CASSFFGPGYTGELFF. The chain couples TRBV7-9 to TRBJ2-2; no clear D. The V end was cut by 3 bases, the J end by 3 bases, with 14 bases between. The CDR3 runs 16 residues. From germline, CDR1 is SEHNR and CDR2 FQNEAQ (reference sequence).

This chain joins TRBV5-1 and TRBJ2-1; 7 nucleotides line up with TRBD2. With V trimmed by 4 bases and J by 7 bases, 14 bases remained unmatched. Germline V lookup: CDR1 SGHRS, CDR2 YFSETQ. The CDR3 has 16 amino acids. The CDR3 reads CASSPLGGRTRNEQFF. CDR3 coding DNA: TGCGCCAGCAGCCCCCTAGGCGGGAGAACGAGAAATGAGCAGTTCTTC.

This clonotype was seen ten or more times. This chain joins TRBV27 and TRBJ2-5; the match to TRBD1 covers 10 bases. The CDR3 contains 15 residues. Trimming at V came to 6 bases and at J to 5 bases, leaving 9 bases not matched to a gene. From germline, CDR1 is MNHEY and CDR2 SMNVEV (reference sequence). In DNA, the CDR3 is TGTGCCAGCAGCGGTCCGGGACAGGGGCGGGAGACCCAGTACTTC. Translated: CASSGPGQGRETQYF.